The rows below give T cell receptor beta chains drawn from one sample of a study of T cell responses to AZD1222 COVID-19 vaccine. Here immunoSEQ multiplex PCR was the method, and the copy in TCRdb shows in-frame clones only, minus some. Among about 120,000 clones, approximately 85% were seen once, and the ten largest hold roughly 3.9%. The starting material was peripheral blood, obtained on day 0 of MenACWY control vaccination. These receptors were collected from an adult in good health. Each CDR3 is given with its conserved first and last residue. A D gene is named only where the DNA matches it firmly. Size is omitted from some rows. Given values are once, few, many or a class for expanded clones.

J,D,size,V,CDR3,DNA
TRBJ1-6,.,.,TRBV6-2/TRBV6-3,CASSYGSLANSPLHF,TGTGCCAGCAGTTACGGGTCCCTCGCTAATTCACCCCTCCACTTT
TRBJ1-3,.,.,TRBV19,CASSAGLDSDTIYF,TGTGCCAGTAGTGCCGGTTTGGACTCGGACACCATATATTTT
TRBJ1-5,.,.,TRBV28,CASSLWTRGQPQHF,TGTGCCAGCAGTCTATGGACTAGGGGTCAGCCCCAGCATTTT
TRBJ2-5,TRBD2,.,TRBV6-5,CASKDNGGASETQYF,TGTGCCAGCAAGGATAACGGGGGGGCGAGTGAGACCCAGTACTTC
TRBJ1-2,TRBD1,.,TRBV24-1,CATSPGQNYGYTF,TGTGCCACCAGCCCGGGACAGAACTATGGCTACACCTTC
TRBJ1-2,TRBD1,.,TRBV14,CASSRSLQGGGYTF,TGTGCCAGCAGCCGAAGCCTACAGGGGGGAGGCTACACCTTC
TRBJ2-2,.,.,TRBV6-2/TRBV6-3,CASSYENTGELFF,TGTGCCAGCAGTTACGAAAACACCGGGGAGCTGTTTTTT
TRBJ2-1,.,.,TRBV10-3,CAISDPTGSQAYNEQFF,TGTGCCATCAGTGACCCGACCGGGAGCCAGGCCTACAATGAGCAGTTCTTC
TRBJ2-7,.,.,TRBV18,CASSGGTATTYEQYF,TGTGCCAGCTCAGGCGGGACAGCGACGACCTACGAGCAGTACTTC
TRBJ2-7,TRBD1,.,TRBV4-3,CASSLYGQGAYEQYF,TGCGCCAGCAGCCTTTATGGACAGGGTGCCTACGAGCAGTACTTC
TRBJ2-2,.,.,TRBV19,CASSQSNTGELFF,TGTGCCAGTAGCCAGTCGAACACCGGGGAGCTGTTTTTT
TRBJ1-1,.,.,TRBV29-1,CSVVTNTEAFF,TGCAGCGTTGTGACCAACACTGAAGCTTTCTTT
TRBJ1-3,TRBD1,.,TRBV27,CASKPRTGTGNTIYF,TGTGCCAGCAAACCCCGGACAGGGACCGGAAACACCATATATTTT
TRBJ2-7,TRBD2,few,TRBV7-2,CASSFRTSGLDF,TGTGCCAGCAGCTTCCGGACTAGCGGGCTAGACTTC
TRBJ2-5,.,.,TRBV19,CASSIVHGGETQYF,TGTGCCAGTAGTATAGTCCACGGTGGAGAGACCCAGTACTTC
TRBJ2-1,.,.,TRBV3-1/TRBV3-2,CASSQQLSYNEQFF,TGTGCCAGCAGCCAACAGCTCTCCTACAATGAGCAGTTCTTC
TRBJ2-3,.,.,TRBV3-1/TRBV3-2,CASSQMKDTQYF,TGTGCCAGCAGCCAAATGAAAGATACGCAGTATTTT
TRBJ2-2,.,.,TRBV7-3,CASSSGPNTGELFF,TGTGCCAGCAGCTCGGGCCCTAACACCGGGGAGCTGTTTTTT
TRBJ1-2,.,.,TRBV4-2,CASSLQEGGYTF,TGTGCCAGCAGCCTACAGGAGGGGGGCTACACCTTC
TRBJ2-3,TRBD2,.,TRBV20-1,CSASGLADLTDTQYF,TGCAGTGCTAGTGGACTAGCGGATCTTACAGATACGCAGTATTTT
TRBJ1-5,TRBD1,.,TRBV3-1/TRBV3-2,CASSPKRGTGVGQPQHF,TGTGCCAGCAGCCCGAAGAGGGGGACAGGGGTCGGACAGCCCCAGCATTTT
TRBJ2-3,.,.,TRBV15,CATSSLEARDTQYF,TGTGCCACCAGCAGCCTCGAGGCTCGTGATACGCAGTATTTT
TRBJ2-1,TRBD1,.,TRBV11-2,CASSFDRGRSEQFF,TGTGCCAGCAGCTTTGACAGGGGGCGGAGTGAGCAGTTCTTC
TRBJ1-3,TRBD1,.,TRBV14,CASSQNLPGTGGNTIYF,TGTGCCAGCAGCCAAAATCTACCTGGGACAGGTGGAAACACCATATATTTT
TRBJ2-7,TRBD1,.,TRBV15,CATSRDRHYEQYF,TGTGCCACCAGCCGGGACAGACACTACGAGCAGTACTTC
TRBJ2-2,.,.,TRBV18,CASSPRSWTGELFF,TGTGCCAGCTCACCTCGTAGCTGGACCGGGGAGCTGTTTTTT
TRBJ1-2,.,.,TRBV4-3,CASSQDQGDNYGYTF,TGCGCCAGCAGCCAAGATCAAGGGGATAACTATGGCTACACCTTC
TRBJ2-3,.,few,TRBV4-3,CASSQDGQRPDTQYF,TGCGCCAGCAGCCAAGATGGGCAGCGGCCAGATACGCAGTATTTT
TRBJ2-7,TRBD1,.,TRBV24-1,CATSDRQGEVYEQYF,TGTGCCACCAGTGATAGACAGGGCGAGGTCTACGAGCAGTACTTC
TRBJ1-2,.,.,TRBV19,CASSPDHSRNGYTF,TGTGCCAGTAGTCCAGATCACAGTAGGAATGGCTACACCTTC
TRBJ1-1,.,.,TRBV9,CASSVGWGYTEAFF,TGTGCCAGCAGCGTAGGGTGGGGTTACACTGAAGCTTTCTTT
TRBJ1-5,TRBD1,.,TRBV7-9,CAGGQGNTQPQHF,TGTGCCGGCGGACAGGGTAACACTCAGCCCCAGCATTTT
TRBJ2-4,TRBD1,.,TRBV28,CASSVTRQGMAKNIQYF,TGTGCCAGCAGTGTAACGAGACAGGGGATGGCCAAAAACATTCAGTACTTC
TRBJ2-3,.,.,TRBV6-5,CASSPTRSTDTQYF,TGTGCCAGCAGCCCGACTCGTAGCACAGATACGCAGTATTTT
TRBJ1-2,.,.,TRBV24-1,CATSDLVAPPFDYGYTF,TGTGCCACCAGTGATTTGGTTGCCCCCCCTTTCGACTATGGCTACACCTTC
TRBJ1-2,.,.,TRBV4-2,CASSQAGRSYGYTF,TGTGCCAGCAGCCAAGCAGGCAGGAGCTATGGCTACACCTTC
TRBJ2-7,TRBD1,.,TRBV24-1,CATSDGQGRNYEQYF,TGTGCCACCAGTGACGGACAGGGACGAAACTACGAGCAGTACTTC
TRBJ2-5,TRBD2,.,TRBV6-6,CASSRLGTTPVGETQYF,TGTGCCAGCAGTCGGCTCGGGACTACCCCGGTAGGAGAGACCCAGTACTTC
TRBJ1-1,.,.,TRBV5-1,CASSLVVDTEAFF,TGCGCCAGCAGCTTGGTGGTCGACACTGAAGCTTTCTTT
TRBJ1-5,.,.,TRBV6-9,CASSQKYAGDWGNQPQHF,TGTGCCAGCAGTCAAAAGTACGCAGGGGATTGGGGCAATCAGCCCCAGCATTTT
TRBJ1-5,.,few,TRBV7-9,CASSSTGSNQPQHF,TGTGCCAGCAGCTCCACGGGATCCAATCAGCCCCAGCATTTT
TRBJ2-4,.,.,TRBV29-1,CSVEIGLAKNIQYF,TGCAGCGTTGAAATAGGGCTAGCCAAAAACATTCAGTACTTC